These 18 T cell receptor beta chains came from one sample sequenced in a study of OX40 agonist ivuxolimab in advanced cancers. Assay: immunoSEQ multiplex PCR; the TCRdb copy retains only in-frame clones and omits some. The table lists 150,000 to 170,000 clones, 94% of them singletons, with about 0.3% in the top ten. This material consisted of CD4+ or CD8+ T cells sorted from blood, taken in a trial of the OX40 agonist ivuxolimab. The receptor source for this set is an adult with an advanced solid tumor such as melanoma, head and neck, liver or kidney cancer.

This CDR3 reads CASSIAWTGRTDTQYF. The CDR3 DNA reads TGTGCCAGTAGTATAGCGTGGACAGGGCGCACAGATACGCAGTATTTT. This rearrangement joins TRBV19 to TRBJ2-3; 8 bases are shared with TRBD1. The CDR3 length is 16 residues. With 1 base clipped from V and 1 base from J, the junction kept 4 bases outside the gene matches. Germline CDR1 LNHDA, CDR2 SQIVND (reference sequence).

This clone was seen just once. J is TRBJ1-1 and V is TRBV6-1, with 7 bases identical to TRBD1. The CDR3 spans 15 residues. CDR1 and CDR2 (germline): MNHNS, SASEGT. V was clipped by 6 bases and J by 4 bases; unmatched bases: 11. This chain's CDR3 is CASRPPTGALTEAFF. The DNA for the CDR3 is TGTGCCAGCAGGCCTCCTACAGGGGCCCTCACTGAAGCTTTCTTT.

The rearrangement links TRBV5-6 to TRBJ1-2, with D perhaps TRBD1 (6 bases). Trimming left V 2 bases short and J 5 bases short, with 16 bases between. The CDR3 extends over 15 amino acids. Per the germline V gene, CDR1 is SGHDT and CDR2 is YYEEEE. This chain's CDR3 is CASSLTDRAGYGYTF. The CDR3 coding sequence is TGTGCCAGCAGCTTAACGGACAGAGCGGGGTATGGCTACACCTTC.

V gene TRBV19 combines with J gene TRBJ1-4; 10 positions agree with TRBD1. From germline, CDR1 is LNHDA and CDR2 SQIVND (reference sequence). The V segment lost 3 bases and the J segment 8 bases; nucleotides outside the gene matches: 6. The CDR3 is 15 residues long. CDR3 amino acids: CASSILGTGDEKLFF. The CDR3 DNA reads TGTGCCAGTAGTATCCTCGGGACAGGGGACGAAAAACTGTTTTTT. The variable domain in full, completed from reference TRBV19 and TRBJ1-4, reads DGGITQSPKYLFRKEGQNVTLSCEQNLNHDAMYWYRQDPGQGLRLIYYSQIVNDFQKGDIAEGYSVSREKKESFPLTVTSAQKNPTAFYLCASSILGTGDEKLFFGSGTQLSVL.

The J gene is TRBJ1-5, the V gene TRBV19, with D unresolved. Per germline, CDR1 LNHDA and CDR2 SQIVND (reference sequence). This CDR3 has 13 amino acids. V lost 5 bases and J 2 bases, leaving 7 bases between the germline ends. The CDR3 reads CASSWVGNQPQHF. The CDR3 DNA reads TGTGCCAGTAGTTGGGTAGGCAATCAGCCCCAGCATTTT.

This clone has a single count. The rearrangement links TRBV6-1 to TRBJ1-1; 9 positions match TRBD1. This CDR3 is 15 amino acids long. V lost 3 bases, J lost 3 bases, and 5 bases stayed unmatched. Germline-derived CDR1 and CDR2 are MNHNS and SASEGT. The CDR3 DNA reads as TGTGCCAGCAGTGAGCGTGGGACAGGGTACACTGAAGCTTTCTTT. Protein: CASSERGTGYTEAFF.

The chain couples TRBV28 to TRBJ2-3; D not certain. CDR1 MDHEN and CDR2 SYDVKM come from the germline V gene. The CDR3 covers 13 residues. V lost 10 bases and J 3 bases, leaving 14 bases between the germline ends. The CDR3 is CATLGFWTDTQYF. Written as DNA, the CDR3 is TGTGCCACCCTTGGGTTTTGGACAGATACGCAGTATTTT.

This sequence joins TRBV6-1 and TRBJ2-7; D is unclear. CDR1 MNHNS and CDR2 SASEGT come from the germline V gene. CDR3 length: 16 residues. The V gene lost 4 bases and the J gene lost 6 bases, with 22 bases spanning the gap. As DNA, the CDR3 is TGTGCCAGCAGTGGTAGGCAAGGGATAGAGGTCCTCGAGCAGTACTTC. It is translated as CASSGRQGIEVLEQYF.

The genes are TRBV5-1 and TRBJ2-7, with 11 bases aligning to TRBD2. This CDR3 region has 16 residues. In germline, CDR1 is SGHRS, CDR2 YFSETQ. V trimming: 4 bases; J trimming: 0 bases; junction bases outside the gene matches: 6. This CDR3 is CASSELAGDLSYEQYF. The CDR3 nucleotides are TGCGCCAGCAGCGAACTAGCGGGGGATCTCTCCTACGAGCAGTACTTC. Full variable domain (outside the CDR3, taken from reference TRBV5-1 and TRBJ2-7): KAGVTQTPRYLIKTRGQQVTLSCSPISGHRSVSWYQQTPGQGLQFLFEYFSETQRNKGNFPGRFSGRQFSNSRSEMNVSTLELGDSALYLCASSELAGDLSYEQYFGPGTRLTVT.

The CDR3 sequence: CASSRDRGSTEAFF. CDR3 DNA sequence: TGTGCCAGCTCACGGGACAGGGGGAGCACTGAAGCTTTCTTT. The V gene is TRBV18, the J gene TRBJ1-1; TRBD1 matches at 11 bases. Germline lookup yields CDR1 KGHSH and CDR2 LQKENI. V dropped 4 bases and J dropped 4; count of bases not matched to a gene: 2. The CDR3 extends over 14 amino acids.

The chain has TRBV28 and TRBJ2-1; D unclear. CDR3 size: 11 residues. The germline gives CDR1 MDHEN, CDR2 SYDVKM. Trimming took 6 bases from V and 6 from J, leaving 6 bases between them. CDR3 amino acids: CASSHPNEQFF. CDR3 sequence (DNA): TGTGCCAGCAGCCACCCCAATGAGCAGTTCTTC.

V usage is TRBV4-3 and J usage is TRBJ2-1; D is unresolved. Germline lookup yields CDR1 LGHNA and CDR2 YSLEER. The V and J ends lost 1 base and 0 bases respectively, with 7 bases between them. This CDR3 has 15 residues. The CDR3 bases are TGCGCCAGCAGCCAAGTCAGGAGCTCCTACAATGAGCAGTTCTTC. It yields the protein CASSQVRSSYNEQFF.

This clone was recorded once. J is TRBJ1-2 and V is TRBV6-6, with D possibly matching TRBD1 (5 bases). V was cut by 6 bases and J by 4 bases, with 15 bases left in between. CDR1 is MNHNY and CDR2 is SVGAGI in the germline V gene (reference sequence). The CDR3 contains 14 residues. The CDR3 protein is CASSDLDSIYGYTF. As DNA, the CDR3 is TGTGCCAGCAGCGACCTAGACAGCATCTATGGCTACACCTTC.

J is TRBJ1-2 and V is TRBV7-2, with TRBD1 as a possible D gene (6 bases). There are 14 residues in the CDR3. CDR1 is SGHTA and CDR2 is FQGNSA in the germline V gene. Trimming pared 0 bases from V and 8 bases from J, leaving 13 bases between. This chain's CDR3 is CASSLAGQSLGYTF. DNA for the CDR3: TGTGCCAGCAGCTTAGCGGGACAATCTTTGGGCTACACCTTC.

The gene calls are TRBV9 and TRBJ2-7, with 11 positions matching TRBD2. Trimming took 3 bases from V and 3 from J; bases not matched to a gene: 11. This CDR3 has 17 residues. Germline V gene data show CDR1 as SGDLS and CDR2 as YYNGEE. The CDR3 here is CASSARPTSGALYEQYF. The CDR3 DNA sequence: TGTGCCAGCAGCGCCCGTCCGACTAGCGGGGCTCTCTACGAGCAGTACTTC.

The J gene is TRBJ2-2, the V gene TRBV5-1, with TRBD1 identical over 11 bases. With V trimmed by 3 bases and J by 3 bases, 4 bases remained unmatched. This CDR3 has 16 amino acids. Germline values: CDR1 SGHRS, CDR2 YFSETQ. The CDR3 DNA reads TGCGCCAGCAGCTCGGACAGGGGGCGCGACACCGGGGAGCTGTTTTTT. Residues: CASSSDRGRDTGELFF.

The J gene is TRBJ1-1, the V gene TRBV18; D gene ambiguous. Germline V gene data show CDR1 as KGHSH and CDR2 as LQKENI. Trimming took 4 bases from V and 1 from J, leaving 7 bases between them. This CDR3 comprises 13 residues. CDR3 nucleotides: TGTGCCAGCTCACGTGAGGGGAACACTGAAGCTTTCTTT. Its protein is CASSREGNTEAFF.

This chain connects TRBV7-8 to TRBJ1-2, with a tentative D call TRBD1 (5 bases). This CDR3 contains 13 residues. Trimming shortened V by 4 bases and J by 8 bases, and 14 bases separated the two germline ends. In germline, CDR1 is SGHVS, CDR2 FQNEAQ. The CDR3 region is CASSSGPQRGYTF. For the CDR3, the DNA is TGTGCCAGCAGCTCAGGGCCCCAAAGAGGCTACACCTTC.